This T cell receptor (beta chain) was captured in a study of T cell changes during pregnancy in multiple sclerosis. Repertoires were generated with immunoSEQ multiplex PCR, while TCRdb's copy carries only in-frame clones and drops some. The sample has approximately 40,000 clones, more than 75% seen once. Trimming took 5 bases from V and 2 from J, leaving 10 bases between them. CDR3 size: 14 residues. Germline V gives CDR1 SGHVS, CDR2 FQNEAQ. The gene calls are TRBV7-8 and TRBJ2-1, with unresolved D. The clonotype was recovered from a female donor with multiple sclerosis, enrolled in a pregnancy study. This material consisted of CD4+ T cells from peripheral blood mononuclear cells, taken in the first trimester of pregnancy. CDR3 sequence (DNA): TGTGCCAGCAGCGCCGCTGACACCTACAATGAGCAGTTCTTC. Protein product: CASSAADTYNEQFF.